This T cell receptor (beta chain) was identified in a study of beta chain features in type 1 diabetes (dated by TCRdb to the late 2010s). Turning to the overall study: No differences in mean age, gender distribution, total cell number or subset yield were found between patients and healthy donors. A total of 90 million to 140 million sorted cells were examined across all samples, and RNA yield correlated strongly with the number of cells per subset. The study compared TCRB repertoires of sorted circulating CD4+ T cell subsets between recently diagnosed type 1 diabetes patients and matched healthy donors. Regulatory and stem cell-like memory subsets were isolated from only 8 patients and roughly 8 healthy donors, whereas naive and central memory subsets came from all 30 or so donors.

A single peripheral blood draw of around 120 mL on average was collected from each donor into heparinised tubes. Using a panel that included CD45RO, CCR7, CD25, CD127, CD95 and CD27, naive, central memory, regulatory and stem cell-like memory CD4+ T cells were sorted on a BD FACSAria II. Every sorted population had a purity above 95%. PBMCs were isolated immediately by Lymphoprep density gradient centrifugation and stained directly without culture. So that batch effects would be minimized, each experiment stained and sorted samples in pairs, pairing one healthy donor with one patient. Taken from the germline V gene, the CDR1 and CDR2 loops are SNHLY and FYNNEI. Relative to germline, V is missing 7 bases and J is missing 8 bases, with 14 bases of the junction outside any gene match. Taken from cysteine to phenylalanine, the CDR3 has 16 residues. Only the CDR3 part of the read is kept: 48 bases, read in frame from the first base.

All of the isolated RNA was reverse transcribed with the High Capacity cDNA Reverse Transcription Kit, so expressed TCRB transcripts were sequenced. Naive, central memory and regulatory T cell samples underwent deep immunoSEQ sequencing, averaging about 3.57 million total reads per sample. Sorted cells were lysed in RLT buffer and RNA was extracted with DNase-treated RNeasy Micro or Mini kits, depending on cell number. To prevent cross-contamination, every cell subset was processed on its own, while patient and healthy donor samples were processed together. The immunoSEQ multiplex PCR was used to amplify TCRB sequences from cDNA, generating 87-bp fragments that spanned the CDR3 region. Sequencing of the amplicons was performed on the Illumina HiSeq platform. The original methods were these. Synthetic template baselines were used to correct PCR bias computationally, reads within Hamming distance 2 were collapsed, and singletons that could not be merged were discarded. Reads were aligned to IMGT to assign V, D and J genes, CDR3 length, and insertions or deletions at six rearrangement sites. Clonotype counts were normalized to sorted cell number within each subset before computing true diversity and Gini coefficients with the tcR R package. The overlap coefficient, calculated on TCRB nucleotide sequences, was used to quantify repertoire sharing. Out-of-frame TCRB sequences from naive cells were analyzed to stand in for the pre-selection repertoire. Held by TCRdb, this immuneACCESS table contains in-frame sequences only and omits some clones. Under half of the omission traces to an unresolved V gene where checked; the cause of the rest is unknown. V and J calls plus clone size are reproduced from that table; the DNA served to infer D and trimming. This sample holds approximately 250,000 clones; 9.6% were observed only once. Less than 0.035% of the sample comes from the top ten.

This clone appeared a few times. Which antigen it targets is not known. Qualities for individual bases were not recorded, and no much larger clone is one base off. Broad study findings and their caveats: Shorter templates might be favored by PCR, yet because patient and control samples were amplified and corrected together, any such skew would affect both groups equally. Patients with type 1 diabetes made fewer insertions and deleted more nucleotides at VDJ recombination sites, implying thymic rearrangement abnormalities. Naive, central memory and regulatory TCRB repertoires appeared to be more similar among patients than among healthy donors. Because the HLA sub-analyses included only small numbers of individuals, any influence of HLA type on TCRB rearrangement was left unresolved. In all four CD4+ subsets, TCRB CDR3 length was moderately but significantly shorter in type 1 diabetes patients. Because cDNA was sequenced instead of genomic DNA, activated cells with high expression could be over-represented, although the groups did not differ in activation or CD3 levels.

The chain joins TRBV2 to TRBJ2-1; TRBD1 fits 10 bases in the junction. The sample comprised naive CD4+ T cells from blood. The cell subset or site tag for this specimen amounts to: true naive CD4+ T cells. The clonotype was recovered from a woman aged 18-29 years in good health. CDR3 sequence: CASTPAGTGAAYEQFF. The DNA is as follows: TGTGCCAGCACTCCAGCTGGGACAGGGGCTGCCTATGAGCAGTTCTTC. The CDR3 plus the reference TRBV2 and TRBJ2-1 genes for the other parts give the full variable domain: EPEVTQTPSHQVTQMGQEVILRCVPISNHLYFYWYRQILGQKVEFLVSFYNNEISEKSEIFDDQFSVERPDGSNFTLKIRSTKLEDSAMYFCASTPAGTGAAYEQFFGPGTRLTVL.